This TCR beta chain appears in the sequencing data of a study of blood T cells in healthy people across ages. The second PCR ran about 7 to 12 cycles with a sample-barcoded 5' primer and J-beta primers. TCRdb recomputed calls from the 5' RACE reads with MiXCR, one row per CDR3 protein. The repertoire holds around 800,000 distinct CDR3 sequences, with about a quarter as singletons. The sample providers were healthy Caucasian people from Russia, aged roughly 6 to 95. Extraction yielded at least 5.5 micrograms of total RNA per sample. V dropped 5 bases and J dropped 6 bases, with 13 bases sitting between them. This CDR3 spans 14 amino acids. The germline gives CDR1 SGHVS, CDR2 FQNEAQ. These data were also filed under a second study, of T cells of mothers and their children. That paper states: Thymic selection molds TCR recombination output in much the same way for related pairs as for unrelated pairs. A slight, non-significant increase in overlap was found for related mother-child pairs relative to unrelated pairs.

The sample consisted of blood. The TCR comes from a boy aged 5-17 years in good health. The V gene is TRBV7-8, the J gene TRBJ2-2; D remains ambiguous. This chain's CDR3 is CASSARTAPGELFF. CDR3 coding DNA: TGTGCCAGCAGCGCCCGGACGGCACCCGGGGAGCTGTTTTTT.